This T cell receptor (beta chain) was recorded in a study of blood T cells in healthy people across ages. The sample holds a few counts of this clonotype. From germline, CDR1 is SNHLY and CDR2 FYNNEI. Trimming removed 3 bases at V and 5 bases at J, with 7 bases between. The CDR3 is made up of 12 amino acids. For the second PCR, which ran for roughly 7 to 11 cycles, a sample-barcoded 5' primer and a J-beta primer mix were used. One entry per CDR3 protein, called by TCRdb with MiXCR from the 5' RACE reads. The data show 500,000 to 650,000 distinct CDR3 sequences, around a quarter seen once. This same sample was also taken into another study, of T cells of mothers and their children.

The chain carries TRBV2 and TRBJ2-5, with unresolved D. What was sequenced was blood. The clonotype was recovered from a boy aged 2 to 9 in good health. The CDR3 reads CASSDRSETQYF. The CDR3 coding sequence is TGTGCCAGCAGTGATCGCTCGGAGACCCAGTACTTC.